This TCR beta chain comes out of a study of CD8 T cells in acute hepatitis C reinfection (dated by TCRdb to about 2021). About the study as a whole: Both during acute infection and after viral clearance, the study profiled the TCRbeta repertoire of CD8+ T cells that were specific for the HCV NS3-1073 epitope. Paired acute and follow-up samples were contributed by four of the spontaneous resolvers. Here is what the overall study found, with its caveats: No follow-up repertoires were available for chronically infected subjects, since NS3-1073 specific cells were too rare to be sorted. Regardless of outcome, more than ten public clonotypes were found, and one public clonotype used V04-02/J02-02. Only the TCRbeta chain was sequenced in bulk, so alphabeta pairing of public clonotypes could not be determined. High diversity was observed in NS3-1073 specific repertoires, and no significant differences in diversity were found between acute resolver, follow-up resolver and acute chronic samples. It was rare for CDR3 sequences to be shared with other epitopes, and exact matching may have been limited by differing sequencing approaches. All groups showed preferential use of the TRBV04 and TRBV06 gene families, a pattern that overrepresentation in the naive pool did not explain.

Genomic DNA was extracted from FACS-sorted cells, and TCRbeta chain sequencing was performed through the commercial immunoSEQ service. For the original study's pipeline: The repertoire data were analyzed using ImmunoSEQ Analyzer software v3.0 and R v3.5.1. Only productive rearrangements were analyzed, because sequences with stop codons or out-of-frame rearrangements were removed. The sequencing provider supplied the metrics for Simpson diversity, Shannon entropy, CDR3 length and nucleotide addition. Based on frequency, clonotypes were placed into dominant, sub-dominant, low or lowest abundance groups, and clonotypes under 0.1% were left out of most analyses. A CDR3 amino acid clonotype was designated public if detected in at least two subjects at a cumulative frequency of at least 0.5%. Not all clones reach the TCRdb copy of this immuneACCESS table, which keeps in-frame sequences only. Checked studies attribute under half of the gap to unresolved V genes and leave the rest unexplained. The DNA was the basis for D and trimming; V, J and clone size are from that table. This sample is represented by approximately 40,000 clones; approximately 85% of them were singletons. Together, the top ten hold approximately 11% of the sample.

Reading the label with the study, this specimen's time point is: naive CD8 control sorted from an acute-time-point sample. Enrolled in the Montreal Hepatitis C Cohort (HEPCO) in Canada, the donors were people who inject drugs, and these donors were followed every 3 months. Acute primary HCV infection was defined as a positive HCV RNA or antibody test after a negative test within the previous 24 weeks. Cells were surface stained with CD3, CD8 and CD45RO antibodies, and an aqua fixable dye was used to exclude dead cells. The cohort included several spontaneous resolvers, defined as subjects with HCV RNA clearance within 24 weeks. Frozen stocks of peripheral blood mononuclear cells were first thawed, after which negative isolation of CD8+ T cells was carried out using the MACS CD8+ T cell Isolation Kit. Sorting of the cells was done on a BD FACSAria II cell sorter. As encoded in the germline V gene (reference sequence), CDR1 is SEHNR while CDR2 is FQNEAQ. Its CDR3 holds 15 amino acids, cysteine through phenylalanine. This entry keeps only the CDR3 DNA: 45 bases, framed from base 1. Ends trimmed: V by 0 bases, J by 4 bases; bases unmatched to a gene: 3.

In its sample, this clone was seen a few times. Its antigen is currently not known. Base-call qualities are not available, and no considerably larger clone is one nucleotide away. The chain is assembled from TRBV7-9 and TRBJ2-7, and 10 junction bases match TRBD1. The TCR originated in a woman between 18 and 30 years old who spontaneously cleared hepatitis C infection. Material: naive CD8+ T cells from PBMCs. The cell subset or site label on this specimen signifies: sorted total naive CD45RO-negative CD8+ T cells. The CDR3 loop reads CASSLAGTGVYEQYF. The nucleotide sequence is TGTGCCAGCAGCTTAGCTGGGACAGGGGTTTACGAGCAGTACTTC.